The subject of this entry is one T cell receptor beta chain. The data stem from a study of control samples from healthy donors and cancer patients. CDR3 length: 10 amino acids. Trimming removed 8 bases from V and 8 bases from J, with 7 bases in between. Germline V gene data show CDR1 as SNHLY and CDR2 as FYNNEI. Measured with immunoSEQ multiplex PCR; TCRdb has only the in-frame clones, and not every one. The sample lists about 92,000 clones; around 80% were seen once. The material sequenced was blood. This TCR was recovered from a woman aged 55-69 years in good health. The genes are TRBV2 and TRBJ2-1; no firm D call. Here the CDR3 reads CASGRDEQFF. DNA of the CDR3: TGTGCCAGCGGCAGAGATGAGCAGTTCTTC.